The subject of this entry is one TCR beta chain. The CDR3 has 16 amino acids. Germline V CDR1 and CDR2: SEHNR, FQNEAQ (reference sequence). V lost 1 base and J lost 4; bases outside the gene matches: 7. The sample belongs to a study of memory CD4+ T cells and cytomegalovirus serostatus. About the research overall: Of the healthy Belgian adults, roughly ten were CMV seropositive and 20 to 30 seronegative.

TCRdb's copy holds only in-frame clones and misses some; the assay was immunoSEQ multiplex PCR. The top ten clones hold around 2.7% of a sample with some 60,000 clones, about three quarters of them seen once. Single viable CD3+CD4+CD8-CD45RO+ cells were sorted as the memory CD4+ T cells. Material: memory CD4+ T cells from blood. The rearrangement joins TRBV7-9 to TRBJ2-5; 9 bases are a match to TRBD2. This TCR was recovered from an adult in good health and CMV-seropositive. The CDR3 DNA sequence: TGTGCCAGCAGCTTAGGCGCGGGAGGGCTCGGAGAGACCCAGTACTTC. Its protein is CASSLGAGGLGETQYF.